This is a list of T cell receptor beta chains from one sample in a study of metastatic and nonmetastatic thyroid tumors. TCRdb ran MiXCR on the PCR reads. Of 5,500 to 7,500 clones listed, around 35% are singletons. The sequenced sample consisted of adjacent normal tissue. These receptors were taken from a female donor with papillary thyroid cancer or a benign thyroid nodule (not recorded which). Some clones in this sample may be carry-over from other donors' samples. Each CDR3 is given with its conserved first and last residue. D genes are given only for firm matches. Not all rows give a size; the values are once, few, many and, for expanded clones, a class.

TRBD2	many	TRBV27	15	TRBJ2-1	CASSLTSMIRNEQFF	TGTGCCAGCAGTCTGACTAGCATGATTCGCAATGAGCAGTTCTTC
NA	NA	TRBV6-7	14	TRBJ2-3	CSSSCTTPCGQQYF	TGTTCCAGCAGTTGCACTACACCCTGCGGCCAGCAGTATTTT
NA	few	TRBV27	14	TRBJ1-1	CASSPLGLEAEAFF	TGTGCCAGCAGTCCCCTGGGGCTCGAAGCTGAAGCTTTCTTT
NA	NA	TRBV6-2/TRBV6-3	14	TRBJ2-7	CASSLGGASDEQYF	TGTGCCAGCAGTTTAGGGGGGGCTAGCGACGAGCAGTACTTC
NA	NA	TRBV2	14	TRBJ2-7	CASSEGGCGYEQYF	TGTGCCAGCAGTGAAGGTGGTTGCGGCTACGAGCAGTACTTC
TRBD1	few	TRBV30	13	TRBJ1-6	CARTGTPHSPLHF	TGTGCCCGGACAGGAACCCCGCATTCACCCCTCCACTTT
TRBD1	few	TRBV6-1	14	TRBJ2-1	CASSETDRVHEQFF	TGTGCCAGCAGTGAAACCGACAGGGTCCATGAGCAGTTCTTC
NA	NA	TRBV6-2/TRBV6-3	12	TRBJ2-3	CASRTWGGGQYF	TGTGCCAGCAGAACGTGGGGTGGGGGGCAGTATTTT
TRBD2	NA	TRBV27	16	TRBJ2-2	CASSPLAERNTGELFF	TGTGCCAGCAGTCCGCTAGCGGAGAGGAACACCGGGGAGCTGTTTTTT
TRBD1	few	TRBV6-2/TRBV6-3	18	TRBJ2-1	CASSYSRGRGQEGHEQFF	TGTGCCAGCAGTTACTCGAGGGGTAGGGGGCAGGAAGGCCATGAGCAGTTCTTC